Below are 5 T cell receptor beta chains sequenced from a single sample in a study of blood T cell repertoires in COVID-19. Assay used: immunoSEQ multiplex PCR; TCRdb lists only in-frame clones, some missing. The sample has 90,000 to 100,000 clones, approximately 88% seen once. Material: peripheral blood. The receptors were sampled from an older woman with acute or convalescent COVID-19.

Only a few counts were recorded for this clone. The chain employs TRBV28 and TRBJ1-2; 7 positions agree with TRBD1. The CDR3 is made up of 13 amino acids. Germline-derived CDR1 and CDR2 are MDHEN and SYDVKM. With V trimmed by 6 bases and J by 4 bases, 5 bases remained unmatched. This CDR3 is CASRDRDSYGYTF. The CDR3, as DNA: TGTGCCAGCAGGGACCGGGACAGCTATGGCTACACCTTC.

The chain carries TRBV2 and TRBJ2-3, with 13 bases matching TRBD2. Germline trimming cut 5 bases from V and 5 bases from J; bases unmatched to any gene: 7. Germline CDR1 and CDR2: SNHLY and FYNNEI. The CDR3 spans 16 residues. CDR3 in DNA: TGTGCCAGCAGTCTAAGACTAGCGGGGGGAGGAGATACGCAGTATTTT. This translates into CASSLRLAGGGDTQYF.

This rearrangement joins TRBV5-1 to TRBJ2-3; D may be TRBD2 (5 bases). Looked up from germline, CDR1 is SGHRS and CDR2 is YFSETQ. Deletions cut 7 bases from V and 3 bases from J, with 15 bases between. CDR3 length: 14 amino acids. CDR3 loop: CASRGTTGTDTQYF. CDR3 in DNA: TGCGCCAGCCGTGGAACCACGGGAACAGATACGCAGTATTTT.

This clone was seen more than once but under ten times. The chain is built from TRBV30 and TRBJ2-7, with 10 nucleotides matching TRBD1. The V and J ends lost 3 bases and 5 bases, in that order; junction bases with no gene match: 4. In germline, CDR1 is GTSNPN, CDR2 SVGIG (reference sequence). The CDR3 loop spans 13 amino acids. CDR3 residues: CAWRTGQGHEQYF. DNA for the CDR3: TGTGCCTGGAGAACGGGACAGGGGCACGAGCAGTACTTC.

V gene TRBV5-5 combines with J gene TRBJ1-1, with TRBD1 identical over 8 bases. The CDR3 length is 15 residues. Germline V gene data show CDR1 as SGHKS and CDR2 as YYEKEE (reference sequence). Germline trimming cut 1 base from V and 3 bases from J; bases unmatched to any gene: 5. The CDR3 DNA follows: TGTGCCAGCAGCTTGCTCGTGACAGGGGACACTGAAGCTTTCTTT. Protein: CASSLLVTGDTEAFF.